One sample yielded the 25 T cell receptor beta chains listed below, sequenced in a study of blood T cell repertoires in COVID-19. The assay was immunoSEQ multiplex PCR, and TCRdb's table has in-frame clones only and misses some. The sample gives some 240,000 clones, over 80% of which show up once; approximately 10% is in the top ten. Source material: peripheral blood. These TCRs come from an older woman with COVID-19, enrolled during active disease.

The chain uses TRBV10-3 and TRBJ2-3, with 11 positions matching TRBD2. The ends lost 6 bases at V and 4 bases at J; junction bases unmatched: 6. From germline, CDR1 is ENHRY and CDR2 SYGVKD. This CDR3 has 15 amino acids. CDR3 in amino acids: CAISAVAGGADTQYF. The CDR3 coding sequence is TGTGCCATCAGCGCGGTAGCGGGAGGGGCAGATACGCAGTATTTT.

The CDR3 nucleotides read TGTGCCAGCAGTTACACCAGCAGGGAAAACTACGAGCAGTACTTC. Residues: CASSYTSRENYEQYF. The chain has TRBV6-2 or TRBV6-3 and TRBJ2-7; D possibly corresponds to TRBD1 (5 bases). In germline, CDR1 is MNHEY, CDR2 SVGEGT. The CDR3 has 15 residues. V dropped 2 bases and J dropped 3 bases, with 14 bases sitting between them.

The gene calls are TRBV3-1 (or the pseudogene TRBV3-2) and TRBJ2-1; D is ambiguous. Trimming stripped 1 base from V and 0 bases from J, with 10 bases between. Germline CDR1 and CDR2: LGHDT and YNNKEL (reference sequence). The CDR3 is 16 amino acids. CDR3: CASSQGANPSYNEQFF. The CDR3 DNA sequence: TGTGCCAGCAGCCAAGGGGCCAACCCCTCCTACAATGAGCAGTTCTTC.

V gene TRBV30 combines with J gene TRBJ1-3; possibly TRBD1 for D (5 bases). Deletions cut 2 bases from V and 4 bases from J, with 12 bases between. CDR3 length equals 14 residues. Germline CDR1 GTSNPN, CDR2 SVGIG (reference sequence). DNA for the CDR3: TGTGCCTGGAGTCGGGGGGTAATCGGAAACACCATATATTTT. Encoded protein: CAWSRGVIGNTIYF. The full variable domain, in which reference TRBV30 and TRBJ1-3 provide the parts outside the CDR3, is SQTIHQWPATLVQPVGSPLSLECTVEGTSNPNLYWYRQAAGRGLQLLFYSVGIGQISSEVPQNLSASRPQDRQFILSSKKLLLSDSGFYLCAWSRGVIGNTIYFGEGSWLTVV.

The chain has TRBV15 and TRBJ1-5; D may be TRBD1 (6 bases). Germline V gives CDR1 LNHNV, CDR2 YYDKDF (reference sequence). CDR3 length: 17 residues. The V gene lost 2 bases and the J gene lost 3 bases, with 17 bases spanning the gap. For the CDR3, the DNA is TGTGCCACCAGCAGACCTTCCGATGGACAGCACAATCAGCCCCAGCATTTT. Its translation: CATSRPSDGQHNQPQHF.

This chain uses TRBV19 with TRBJ2-2, with a tentative D call TRBD2 (7 bases). V shed 4 bases and J shed 5 bases, with 17 bases lying between them. The V gene's germline CDR1 is LNHDA and CDR2 SQIVND (reference sequence). The CDR3 consists of 16 residues. CDR3 DNA sequence: TGTGCCAGTAGTACCGGCGGGGGCGGTAGAACCGGGGAGCTGTTTTTT. Protein: CASSTGGGGRTGELFF.

The genes are TRBV6-2 or TRBV6-3 and TRBJ1-2; TRBD1 matches at 7 bases. J was trimmed by 8 bases and V by 5 bases; bases with no gene match: 11. There are 14 residues in the CDR3. From germline, CDR1 is MNHEY and CDR2 SVGEGT. CDR3: CASSPRTKGAGYTF. The DNA for the CDR3 is TGTGCCAGCAGTCCACGGACGAAGGGGGCAGGCTACACCTTC.

The chain links TRBV7-2 to TRBJ2-2; no firm D call. This CDR3 region has 16 residues. Trimming cost V 1 base and J 2 bases, with 11 bases left between them. From germline, CDR1 is SGHTA and CDR2 FQGNSA. The CDR3 is CASSLEGGTNTGELFF. CDR3 DNA sequence: TGTGCCAGCAGCTTAGAAGGCGGCACTAACACCGGGGAGCTGTTTTTT.

This clone was seen once. This chain uses TRBV9 with TRBJ2-7; TRBD2 matches at 8 bases. V shed 0 bases and J 0 bases; nucleotides not matched to a gene: 5. In germline, CDR1 is SGDLS, CDR2 YYNGEE. The CDR3 totals 16 residues. CDR3 region: CASSVEGGGFSYEQYF. CDR3 sequence (DNA): TGTGCCAGCAGCGTAGAAGGCGGGGGGTTCTCCTACGAGCAGTACTTC.

The CDR3, as DNA: TGCGCCAGCAGCTTGGCTGGGACAGGGGGCTTCGGTGAGCAGTTCTTC. This encodes CASSLAGTGGFGEQFF. This chain connects TRBV5-1 to TRBJ2-1; 12 nucleotides line up with TRBD1. The CDR3 is made up of 16 amino acids. V trimming: 0 bases; J trimming: 9 bases; junction bases outside the gene matches: 7. Germline CDR1 and CDR2: SGHRS and YFSETQ.

The rearrangement links TRBV28 to TRBJ1-2, with D maybe TRBD1 (6 bases). V was trimmed by 2 bases and J by 5 bases, leaving 9 bases between them. This CDR3 region has 13 residues. Germline V CDR1 and CDR2: MDHEN, SYDVKM. The CDR3 sequence: CASSLRDNYGYTF. The CDR3 DNA is TGTGCCAGCAGTTTAAGGGACAATTATGGCTACACCTTC.

This chain links TRBV18 with TRBJ1-2, with TRBD1 identical over 7 bases. This CDR3 is built from 14 residues. After removal of 1 base from V and 4 bases from J, the junction contained 3 bases not matched to a gene. Germline lookup yields CDR1 KGHSH and CDR2 LQKENI. The CDR3: CASSPQGGSYGYTF. The CDR3 DNA sequence: TGTGCCAGCTCACCACAAGGGGGCAGCTATGGCTACACCTTC.

J is TRBJ2-3 and V is TRBV11-3; TRBD2 is a possible D gene (6 bases). The germline V gene has CDR1 SGHNT and CDR2 YENEEA. This CDR3 contains 14 residues. Trimming pared 3 bases from V and 5 bases from J, leaving 12 bases between. CDR3 amino acids: CASSLSGVIDTQYF. The CDR3, as DNA: TGTGCCAGCAGCTTGTCGGGAGTAATAGATACGCAGTATTTT.

CDR3 DNA sequence: TGTGCCTGGACCAGGGCAGGATTGGGGGAGCTGTTTTTT. It codes for CAWTRAGLGELFF. The chain uses TRBV30 and TRBJ2-2, with D possibly TRBD1 on 5 matching bases. Germline CDR1 reads GTSNPN; CDR2 reads SVGIG (reference sequence). This CDR3 has 13 residues. V was pared by 4 bases and J by 8 bases, with 14 bases between.

The rearrangement uses TRBV6-5 and TRBJ1-4, with D uncertain. V was cut by 10 bases and J by 4 bases, with 16 bases left in between. Germline V gene lookup returns CDR1 MNHEY and CDR2 SVGAGI. CDR3 length equals 14 residues. CDR3 protein: CAILTATSNEKLFF. The CDR3 DNA follows: TGTGCCATCCTAACAGCAACGAGTAATGAAAAACTGTTTTTT.

The chain carries TRBV6-5 and TRBJ2-7; tentatively, D is TRBD1 (6 bases). CDR3 size: 13 residues. The germline gives CDR1 MNHEY, CDR2 SVGAGI. V shed 5 bases and J shed 4 bases, with 12 bases lying between them. The CDR3 sequence: CASSRGTAYEQYF. The CDR3 DNA is TGTGCCAGCAGTAGGGGGACGGCTTACGAGCAGTACTTC.

This chain links TRBV5-1 with TRBJ2-5, with 13 bases fitting TRBD2. CDR1 is SGHRS, CDR2 YFSETQ, per germline. This CDR3 is built from 17 residues. Unmatched junction bases numbered 10, after V lost 4 bases and J lost 4 bases. CDR3 nucleotide sequence: TGCGCCAGCAGCCCCCCCGGACTAGCGGGAGCGGGAGAGACCCAGTACTTC. Residues: CASSPPGLAGAGETQYF. Together with reference TRBV5-1 and TRBJ2-5, the CDR3 gives the full variable domain: KAGVTQTPRYLIKTRGQQVTLSCSPISGHRSVSWYQQTPGQGLQFLFEYFSETQRNKGNFPGRFSGRQFSNSRSEMNVSTLELGDSALYLCASSPPGLAGAGETQYFGPGTRLLVL.

This chain joins TRBV11-2 and TRBJ2-3; D might be TRBD2 (7 bases). This CDR3 region has 17 residues. Germline V gene lookup returns CDR1 SGHAT and CDR2 FQNNGV. With 5 bases removed from V and 0 bases from J, the gap between germline ends came to 18 bases. In nucleotides, the CDR3 is TGTGCCAGCAGCAAACAAGGGGGGGTCACTAGCACAGATACGCAGTATTTT. The encoded protein is CASSKQGGVTSTDTQYF.

This rearrangement joins TRBV6-5 to TRBJ1-5, with unresolved D. Trimming left V 2 bases short and J 3 bases short, with 11 bases between. The germline gives CDR1 MNHEY, CDR2 SVGAGI. This CDR3 is built from 15 residues. CDR3 nucleotides: TGTGCCAGCAGTTACGGAGTTGGCAACAATCAGCCCCAGCATTTT. Its translation: CASSYGVGNNQPQHF.

The chain employs TRBV5-1 and TRBJ2-1; tentative D call: TRBD2 (7 bases). V lost 4 bases and J 7 bases, leaving 15 bases between the germline ends. Germline V CDR1 and CDR2: SGHRS, YFSETQ. CDR3 length equals 14 residues. Here the CDR3 reads CASSDGLGGNEQFF. CDR3 coding DNA: TGCGCCAGCAGCGATGGACTAGGGGGGAATGAGCAGTTCTTC.

V gene TRBV6-1 combines with J gene TRBJ2-7; 8 bases agree with TRBD2. Germline V CDR1 and CDR2: MNHNS, SASEGT. Trimming removed 1 base from V and 3 bases from J; junction bases left unmatched: 5. The CDR3 consists of 15 residues. The CDR3 sequence is CASSEGAGVVYEQYF. CDR3 in DNA: TGTGCCAGCAGTGAAGGAGCGGGGGTAGTCTACGAGCAGTACTTC.

This clone was counted a few times. The rearrangement joins TRBV29-1 to TRBJ2-7, with a possible D match to TRBD2 (5 bases). This CDR3 is built from 12 residues. CDR1 and CDR2 from the germline V gene are SQVTM and ANQGSEA. V gave up 1 base and J gave up 2 bases, with 6 bases separating them. The CDR3 nucleotides are TGCAGCGTTGAAGGGCGGGCCTACGAGCAGTACTTC. It is translated as CSVEGRAYEQYF.

This clone has just a few counts. This chain links TRBV10-3 with TRBJ2-2; 8 nucleotides match TRBD1. V lost 3 bases to trimming and J lost 4 bases; unmatched junction nucleotides: 4. The CDR3 is made up of 15 amino acids. Per germline, CDR1 ENHRY and CDR2 SYGVKD. The CDR3 DNA reads TGTGCCATCAGTGAAAGACAGGGGTTCACCGGGGAGCTGTTTTTT. The encoded protein is CAISERQGFTGELFF.

The chain couples TRBV19 to TRBJ2-1; a possible D gene is TRBD1 (6 bases). Trimming pared 4 bases from V and 9 bases from J, leaving 13 bases between. This CDR3 has 13 residues. Germline V gives CDR1 LNHDA, CDR2 SQIVND (reference sequence). DNA for the CDR3: TGTGCCAGTAGTAGTGGGGAAGGGGGTGAGCAGTTCTTC. It is translated as CASSSGEGGEQFF.

This chain links TRBV7-2 with TRBJ2-1, with 11 bases lining up with TRBD2. CDR1 SGHTA and CDR2 FQGNSA come from the germline V gene. Trimming removed 5 bases from V and 3 bases from J; junction bases left unmatched: 15. There are 19 residues in the CDR3. The CDR3 sequence is CASSRPGLAAPGGYNEQFF. The CDR3 bases are TGTGCCAGCAGCCGCCCGGGACTAGCGGCCCCGGGGGGCTACAATGAGCAGTTCTTC.